Below are 28 T cell receptor beta chains sequenced from a single sample in a study of blood T cell repertoires in COVID-19. Some clones are missing from TCRdb's copy, which holds only in-frame ones; the method was immunoSEQ multiplex PCR. The repertoire includes some 370,000 clones, around 87% of them detected once, and around 9.3% sits in the top ten. The source material was peripheral blood. The origin of the receptors is a woman younger than 45 with COVID-19, enrolled during active disease.

This clone has only one observation. This rearrangement joins TRBV11-2 to TRBJ2-1; D not certain. This CDR3 spans 14 amino acids. V was cut by 4 bases and J by 6 bases, with 13 bases left in between. Germline CDR1 reads SGHAT; CDR2 reads FQNNGV. CDR3 sequence: CASSSPTWSNEQFF. The CDR3 coding sequence is TGTGCCAGCAGCTCCCCGACTTGGAGCAATGAGCAGTTCTTC.

This clone was counted between two and nine times. The CDR3 protein is CATSTENFHQPQHF. CDR3 sequence (DNA): TGTGCCACCAGCACCGAAAACTTTCATCAGCCCCAGCATTTT. The genes are TRBV15 and TRBJ1-5, with unresolved D. Germline V gene lookup returns CDR1 LNHNV and CDR2 YYDKDF (reference sequence). V dropped 4 bases and J dropped 5 bases, with 12 bases sitting between them. The CDR3 length is 14 residues.

In nucleotides, the CDR3 is TGTGCCAGCAGCTGGACAGCTGGAAACACCATATATTTT. Amino acid sequence: CASSWTAGNTIYF. The chain couples TRBV27 to TRBJ1-3, with D maybe TRBD1 (6 bases). Germline lookup yields CDR1 MNHEY and CDR2 SMNVEV (reference sequence). The CDR3 covers 13 residues. V was cut by 6 bases and J by 2 bases, with 8 bases left in between.

The chain recombines TRBV10-3 with TRBJ2-5, with D possibly TRBD2 on 6 matching bases. Germline V gene lookup returns CDR1 ENHRY and CDR2 SYGVKD. CDR3 length equals 13 residues. V dropped 10 bases and J dropped 1 base, with 13 bases sitting between them. DNA of the CDR3: TGTGCCACTGGCGGGACGGTCCAAGAGACCCAGTACTTC. This codes for CATGGTVQETQYF.

The chain employs TRBV7-8 and TRBJ2-3; 8 bases match TRBD2. The J segment lost 9 bases and the V segment lost 7 bases, leaving 9 bases of the junction unmatched. The CDR3 is 13 residues long. CDR1 SGHVS and CDR2 FQNEAQ come from the germline V gene. The chain's CDR3 is CASIDPRGGTQYF. DNA for the CDR3: TGTGCCAGCATCGATCCACGGGGGGGGACGCAGTATTTT.

The chain combines TRBV19 with TRBJ1-2; 7 nucleotides line up with TRBD1. V lost 6 bases and J lost 0; bases outside the gene matches: 4. Germline assignment: CDR1 LNHDA and CDR2 SQIVND (reference sequence). The CDR3 has 14 residues. CDR3 amino acids: CASRRGPANYGYTF. The DNA of the CDR3 is TGTGCCAGTAGGAGGGGGCCAGCTAACTATGGCTACACCTTC.

This clone was counted between two and nine times. This chain connects TRBV4-1 to TRBJ2-1, with D maybe TRBD2 (5 bases). This CDR3 comprises 16 residues. Germline CDR1 MGHRA, CDR2 YSYEKL. The V and J ends lost 1 base and 6 bases respectively, with 16 bases between them. The CDR3 protein is CASSQGFGLALNEQFF. CDR3 nucleotide sequence: TGCGCCAGCAGCCAAGGCTTCGGGCTAGCCCTCAATGAGCAGTTCTTC.

This chain links TRBV11-2 with TRBJ2-5, with 9 bases lining up with TRBD1. J was trimmed by 1 base and V by 5 bases; bases with no gene match: 5. Germline CDR1 reads SGHAT; CDR2 reads FQNNGV. The CDR3 has 15 residues. As DNA, the CDR3 is TGTGCCAGCAGCCAGGGACAGGGCTCCCAAGAGACCCAGTACTTC. It translates to CASSQGQGSQETQYF.

The genes are TRBV13 and TRBJ2-7, with 12 bases matching TRBD2. Germline V lookup: CDR1 PRHDT, CDR2 FYEKMQ (reference sequence). Germline trimming cut 0 bases from V and 7 bases from J; bases unmatched to any gene: 4. This CDR3 has 15 amino acids. CDR3 nucleotide sequence: TGTGCCAGCAGCTTAGGGACTAGCGGGAGCCGAGAGCAGTACTTC. It yields the protein CASSLGTSGSREQYF.

CDR3 region: CASSQSLDRSNEQFF. CDR3 in DNA: TGTGCCAGCAGCCAATCGCTCGACAGGTCGAATGAGCAGTTCTTC. This rearrangement joins TRBV3-1 (or the pseudogene TRBV3-2) to TRBJ2-1; a weak D match, TRBD1 (6 bases). The V and J ends lost 2 bases and 7 bases respectively, with 15 bases between them. This CDR3 has 15 residues. Germline V gene sequence: CDR1 LGHDT, CDR2 YNNKEL (reference sequence).

Details on this clone: Additional DNA sequences in this sample encode the identical CDR3. V usage is TRBV12-3 or TRBV12-4 and J usage is TRBJ2-1, with 7 bases identical to TRBD1. The V and J ends lost 5 bases and 4 bases, in that order; junction bases with no gene match: 2. The CDR3 is 13 residues long. The CDR3 is CASSLGQYNEQFF. The DNA of the CDR3 is TGTGCCAGCAGTCTGGGACAGTACAATGAGCAGTTCTTC.

The chain combines TRBV4-1 with TRBJ2-3; D is perhaps TRBD1 (6 bases). CDR3 size: 15 residues. V lost 1 base to trimming and J lost 2 bases, with 10 bases between them. Per the germline V gene, CDR1 is MGHRA and CDR2 is YSYEKL. The CDR3 nucleotides are TGCGCCAGCAGCCAAGTGGCAGGGGACACAGATACGCAGTATTTT. Protein product: CASSQVAGDTDTQYF.

This clone was picked up one time. The J gene is TRBJ2-5, the V gene TRBV5-1, with 10 bases identical to TRBD1. This CDR3 region has 16 residues. Per germline, CDR1 SGHRS and CDR2 YFSETQ. V shed 0 bases and J 5 bases; nucleotides not matched to a gene: 7. The CDR3 loop reads CASSLEGQGSGETQYF. The DNA of the CDR3 is TGCGCCAGCAGCTTGGAGGGACAGGGGTCCGGGGAGACCCAGTACTTC.

The chain is built from TRBV9 and TRBJ2-3, with 8 bases matching TRBD2. Germline V gives CDR1 SGDLS, CDR2 YYNGEE. The CDR3 covers 16 residues. J gave up 2 bases and V 0 bases, and 5 bases lay outside the gene matches. For the CDR3, the DNA is TGTGCCAGCAGCGTAGGAGCCGGGAGGGCCACAGATACGCAGTATTTT. Translated: CASSVGAGRATDTQYF. The entire variable domain, with the rest obtained from reference TRBV9 and TRBJ2-3, is as follows: DSGVTQTPKHLITATGQRVTLRCSPRSGDLSVYWYQQSLDQGLQFLIQYYNGEERAKGNILERFSAQQFPDLHSELNLSSLELGDSALYFCASSVGAGRATDTQYFGPGTRLTVL.

The gene calls are TRBV27 and TRBJ1-1, with D perhaps matching TRBD1 (6 bases). Trimming pared 6 bases from V and 4 bases from J, leaving 12 bases between. The CDR3 is 13 residues long. Looked up from germline, CDR1 is MNHEY and CDR2 is SMNVEV (reference sequence). DNA for the CDR3: TGTGCCAGCAGCCCCAGGGGCTCCACTGAAGCTTTCTTT. Encoded protein: CASSPRGSTEAFF.

V gene TRBV6-5 combines with J gene TRBJ1-1, with 7 bases lining up with TRBD1. The trim removed 7 bases at V and 11 bases at J, leaving 7 bases unmatched. The germline gives CDR1 MNHEY, CDR2 SVGAGI. This CDR3 is built from 11 residues. DNA of the CDR3: TGTGCCAGCATCGAGACAGGGTCGGCTTTCTTT. Translated, it gives CASIETGSAFF.

The count of this clone is one. The chain has TRBV7-2 and TRBJ2-1; 9 nucleotides agree with TRBD2. Germline values: CDR1 SGHTA, CDR2 FQGNSA. The CDR3 runs to 17 residues. V was pared by 0 bases and J by 1 base, with 4 bases of the junction left unmatched. In DNA form, the CDR3 reads TGTGCCAGCAGCTTAGCTAGCGGGAGTGAATCCTACAATGAGCAGTTCTTC. The encoded protein is CASSLASGSESYNEQFF.

The chain uses TRBV4-1 and TRBJ1-2; D perhaps matches TRBD1 (5 bases). Germline values: CDR1 MGHRA, CDR2 YSYEKL. Trimming removed 4 bases from V and 4 bases from J, with 13 bases in between. The CDR3 covers 14 residues. The CDR3 DNA reads as TGCGCCAGCAGCCCTCAGGGATTTCTCTATGGCTACACCTTC. This gives the protein CASSPQGFLYGYTF.

The chain couples TRBV10-3 to TRBJ1-5; D perhaps matches TRBD1 (5 bases). Germline V gene data show CDR1 as ENHRY and CDR2 as SYGVKD. This CDR3 has 13 amino acids. The ends were cut back, 4 bases at V and 10 bases at J, with 14 bases in the middle. CDR3 in DNA: TGTGCCATCAGTGCAGGGCTCATGGAACCCCAGCATTTT. Its protein product is CAISAGLMEPQHF.

This clone was seen only once. Different DNA sequences within this sample yield the same CDR3. The chain carries TRBV2 and TRBJ2-3, with TRBD2 identical over 11 bases. V was pared by 6 bases and J by 2 bases, with 4 bases of the junction left unmatched. Looked up from germline, CDR1 is SNHLY and CDR2 is FYNNEI. The CDR3 is 15 residues long. Written as DNA, the CDR3 is TGTGCCAGCAGCGTGACTAGCGGGGACACAGATACGCAGTATTTT. Residues: CASSVTSGDTDTQYF.

This rearrangement joins TRBV28 to TRBJ2-2, with a tentative D call TRBD1 (6 bases). Germline V gene data show CDR1 as MDHEN and CDR2 as SYDVKM. The CDR3 extends over 12 amino acids. Trimming took 8 bases from V and 5 from J, leaving 9 bases between them. DNA for the CDR3: TGTGCCAGCCAGGGGCAGACCGGGGAGCTGTTTTTT. Its translation: CASQGQTGELFF.

The chain combines TRBV19 with TRBJ1-5; D is perhaps TRBD1 (6 bases). Germline lookup yields CDR1 LNHDA and CDR2 SQIVND (reference sequence). CDR3 length: 12 amino acids. The V end lost 9 bases, the J end lost 3 bases, and 9 bases lay between the germline ends. CDR3 in amino acids: CASGQFNQPQHF. CDR3 sequence (DNA): TGTGCCAGCGGACAGTTCAATCAGCCCCAGCATTTT.

V is TRBV4-1 and J is TRBJ2-5, with D perhaps TRBD1 (6 bases). V was cut by 4 bases and J by 2 bases, with 17 bases left in between. Germline V gene data show CDR1 as MGHRA and CDR2 as YSYEKL. This CDR3 spans 16 amino acids. The DNA for the CDR3 is TGCGCCAGCAGCCTGACAGGTACCATTCCTCAAGAGACCCAGTACTTC. This encodes CASSLTGTIPQETQYF.

The chain couples TRBV27 to TRBJ2-3; D possibly corresponds to TRBD2 (5 bases). Germline lookup yields CDR1 MNHEY and CDR2 SMNVEV (reference sequence). This CDR3 has 13 residues. Between the trimmed V and J ends, which lost 6 bases and 4 bases, there was a span of 11 bases. The DNA of the CDR3 is TGTGCCAGCAGCCGGGGTCAACCAGATACGCAGTATTTT. It is translated as CASSRGQPDTQYF.

This rearrangement joins TRBV5-4 to TRBJ2-3; TRBD2 is a possible D gene (6 bases). The ends were cut back, 3 bases at V and 3 bases at J, with 14 bases in the middle. From germline, CDR1 is SGHNT and CDR2 YYREEE (reference sequence). The CDR3 totals 15 residues. This CDR3 reads CASSSTGARTDTQYF. CDR3 nucleotides: TGTGCCAGCAGCTCAACGGGAGCCAGGACAGATACGCAGTATTTT.

The chain couples TRBV9 to TRBJ2-6; D uncertain. CDR1 is SGDLS, CDR2 YYNGEE, per germline. This CDR3 spans 13 amino acids. V was trimmed by 4 bases and J by 1 base, leaving 3 bases between them. Here the CDR3 DNA reads TGTGCCAGCAGCCAGTCTGGGGCCAACGTCCTGACTTTC. Translated: CASSQSGANVLTF.

This clone was observed a single time. The junction does not match germline at one end; this may be a read error. The chain joins TRBV5-1 to TRBJ1-2, with D hard to call. Germline assignment: CDR1 SGHRS and CDR2 YFSETQ. The CDR3 has 14 amino acids. The CDR3, as DNA: TGCGCCAGCAGTTTGGAAATTTCCCCTATCAGGAACACCTTC. Its translation is CASSLEISPIRNTF.

This clone was picked up a small number of times. The J gene is TRBJ1-6, the V gene TRBV4-1; D is unresolved. V shed 1 base and J shed 8 bases, with 9 bases lying between them. The CDR3 covers 14 residues. Per germline, CDR1 MGHRA and CDR2 YSYEKL. The CDR3 sequence is CASSQAPGDSPLHF. The CDR3 coding sequence is TGCGCCAGCAGCCAAGCACCCGGTGATTCACCCCTCCACTTT.